This TCR beta chain was obtained from a study of a mutant IDH1 vaccine in newly diagnosed glioma. Time point meaning: week 23, last vaccination. In every dose of vaccine, 300 ug of mutant IDH1 20-mer peptide was given alongside topical imiquimod. On this clone: Antigen: not known.

Here immunoSEQ multiplex PCR was the method, and the copy in TCRdb shows in-frame clones only, minus some. The table has tens of thousands of clones, about 85% seen once. The receptor comes from a woman in her forties or fifties with glioma. Sequenced material: PBMCs, taken from a glioma patient whose treatment included an IDH1 peptide vaccine.

CDR3 residues: CASSLIRDSYNEQFF. The CDR3 nucleotides read TGTGCCAGCAGTTTGATTCGGGACTCTTACAATGAGCAGTTCTTC. The chain recombines TRBV28 with TRBJ2-1, with D perhaps matching TRBD2 (6 bases). V lost 3 bases and J lost 4, with 13 bases in between. The CDR3 is 15 residues long. From germline, CDR1 is MDHEN and CDR2 SYDVKM.